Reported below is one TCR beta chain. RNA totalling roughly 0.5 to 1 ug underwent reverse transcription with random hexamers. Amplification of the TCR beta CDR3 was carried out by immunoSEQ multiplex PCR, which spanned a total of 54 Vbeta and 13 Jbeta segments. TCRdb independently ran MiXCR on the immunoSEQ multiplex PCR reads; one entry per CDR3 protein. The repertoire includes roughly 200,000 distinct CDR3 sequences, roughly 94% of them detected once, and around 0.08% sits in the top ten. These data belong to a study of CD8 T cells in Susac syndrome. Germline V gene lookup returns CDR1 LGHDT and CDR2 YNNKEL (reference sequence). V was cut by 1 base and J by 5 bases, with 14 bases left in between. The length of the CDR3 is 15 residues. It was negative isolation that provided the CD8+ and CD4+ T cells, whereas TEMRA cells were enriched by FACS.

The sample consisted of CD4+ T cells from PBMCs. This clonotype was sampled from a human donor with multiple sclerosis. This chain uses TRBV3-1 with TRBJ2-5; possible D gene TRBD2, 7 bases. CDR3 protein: CASSQGRGAKETQYF. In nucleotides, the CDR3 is TGTGCCAGCAGCCAAGGACGGGGGGCCAAGGAGACCCAGTACTTC.